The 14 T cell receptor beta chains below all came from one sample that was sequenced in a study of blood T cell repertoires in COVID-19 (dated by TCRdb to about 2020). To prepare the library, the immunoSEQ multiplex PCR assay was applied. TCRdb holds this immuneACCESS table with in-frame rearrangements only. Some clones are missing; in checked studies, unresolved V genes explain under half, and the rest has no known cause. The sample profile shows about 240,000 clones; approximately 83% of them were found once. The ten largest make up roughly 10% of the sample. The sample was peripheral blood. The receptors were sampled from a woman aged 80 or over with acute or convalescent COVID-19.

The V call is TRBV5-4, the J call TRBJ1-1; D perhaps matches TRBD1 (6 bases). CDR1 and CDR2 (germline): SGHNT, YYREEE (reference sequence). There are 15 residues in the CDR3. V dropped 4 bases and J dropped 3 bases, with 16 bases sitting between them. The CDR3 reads CASSPPGGLDTEAFF. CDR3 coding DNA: TGTGCCAGCAGCCCGCCGGGGGGCCTGGACACTGAAGCTTTCTTT.

The chain's CDR3 is CASSPADRIAHNEQFF. The DNA of the CDR3 is TGTGCCAGCTCACCTGCGGACAGGATTGCCCACAATGAGCAGTTCTTC. The gene calls are TRBV18 and TRBJ2-1, with TRBD1 matching over 7 bases. This CDR3 comprises 16 residues. V lost 3 bases and J lost 5; bases outside the gene matches: 10. Per germline, CDR1 KGHSH and CDR2 LQKENI.

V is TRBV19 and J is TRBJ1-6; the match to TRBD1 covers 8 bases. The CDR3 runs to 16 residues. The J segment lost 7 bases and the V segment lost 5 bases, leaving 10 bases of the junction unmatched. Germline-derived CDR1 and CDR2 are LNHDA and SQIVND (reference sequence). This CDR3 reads CASSPNRQGRNSPLHF. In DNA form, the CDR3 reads TGTGCCAGTAGTCCGAACCGACAGGGGAGAAATTCACCCCTCCACTTT.

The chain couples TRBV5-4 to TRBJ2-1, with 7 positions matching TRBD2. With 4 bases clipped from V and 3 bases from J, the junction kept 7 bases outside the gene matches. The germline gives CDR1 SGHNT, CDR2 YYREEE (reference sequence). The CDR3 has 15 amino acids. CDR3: CASSRDYSLYNEQFF. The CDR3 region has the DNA TGTGCCAGCAGCCGGGACTACTCCCTCTACAATGAGCAGTTCTTC. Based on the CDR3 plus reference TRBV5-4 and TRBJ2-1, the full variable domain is ETGVTQSPTHLIKTRGQQVTLRCSSQSGHNTVSWYQQALGQGPQFIFQYYREEENGRGNFPPRFSGLQFPNYSSELNVNALELDDSALYLCASSRDYSLYNEQFFGPGTRLTVL.

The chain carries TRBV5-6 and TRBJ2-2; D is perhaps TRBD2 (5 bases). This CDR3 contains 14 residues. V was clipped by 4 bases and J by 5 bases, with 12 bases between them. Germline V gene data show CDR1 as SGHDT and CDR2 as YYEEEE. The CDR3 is CASSPDSITGELFF. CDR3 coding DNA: TGTGCCAGCAGCCCGGACTCTATTACCGGGGAGCTGTTTTTT. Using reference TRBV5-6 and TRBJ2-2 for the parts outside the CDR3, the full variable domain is DAGVTQSPTHLIKTRGQQVTLRCSPKSGHDTVSWYQQALGQGPQFIFQYYEEEERQRGNFPDRFSGHQFPNYSSELNVNALLLGDSALYLCASSPDSITGELFFGEGSRLTVL.

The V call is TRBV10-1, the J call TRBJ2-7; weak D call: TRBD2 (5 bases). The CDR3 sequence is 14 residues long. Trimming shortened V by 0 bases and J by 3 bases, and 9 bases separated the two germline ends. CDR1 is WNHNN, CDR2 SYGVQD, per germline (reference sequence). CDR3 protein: CASSESSGNYEQYF. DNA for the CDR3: TGCGCCAGCAGTGAGTCAAGCGGCAACTACGAGCAGTACTTC.

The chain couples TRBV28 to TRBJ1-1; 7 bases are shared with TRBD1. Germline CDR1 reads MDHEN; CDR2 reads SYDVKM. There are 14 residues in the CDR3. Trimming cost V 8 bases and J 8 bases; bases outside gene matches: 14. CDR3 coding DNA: TGTGCCAGCTCGGGAGGGACAGCCAGGATGGAAGCTTTCTTT. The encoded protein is CASSGGTARMEAFF.

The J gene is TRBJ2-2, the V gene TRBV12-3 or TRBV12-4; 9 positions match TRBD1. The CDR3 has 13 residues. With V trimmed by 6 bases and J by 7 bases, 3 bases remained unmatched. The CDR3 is CASRQGAGGELFF. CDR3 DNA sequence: TGTGCCAGCAGACAGGGGGCGGGCGGGGAGCTGTTTTTT.

This CDR3 reads CASSGASGGNYNEQFF. The CDR3 nucleotides are TGTGCCAGCTCCGGGGCTAGCGGGGGGAACTACAATGAGCAGTTCTTC. This chain connects TRBV18 to TRBJ2-1; 11 bases are shared with TRBD2. There are 16 residues in the CDR3. Germline CDR1 is KGHSH and CDR2 is LQKENI. V was pared by 6 bases and J by 3 bases, with 7 bases of the junction left unmatched.

CDR3 sequence (DNA): TGTGCCAGCAGCTTAAATTCTCTAGCGGGGGCCAGCTCCTACAATGAGCAGTTCTTC. It is translated as CASSLNSLAGASSYNEQFF. The chain combines TRBV11-3 with TRBJ2-1, with 10 bases identical to TRBD2. Germline lookup yields CDR1 SGHNT and CDR2 YENEEA. The trim removed 2 bases at V and 0 bases at J, leaving 10 bases unmatched. The CDR3 is made up of 19 amino acids. The entire variable domain, with the rest obtained from reference TRBV11-3 and TRBJ2-1, is as follows: EAGVVQSPRYKIIEKKQPVAFWCNPISGHNTLYWYLQNLGQGPELLIRYENEEAVDDSQLPKDRFSAERLKGVDSTLKIQPAELGDSAVYLCASSLNSLAGASSYNEQFFGPGTRLTVL.

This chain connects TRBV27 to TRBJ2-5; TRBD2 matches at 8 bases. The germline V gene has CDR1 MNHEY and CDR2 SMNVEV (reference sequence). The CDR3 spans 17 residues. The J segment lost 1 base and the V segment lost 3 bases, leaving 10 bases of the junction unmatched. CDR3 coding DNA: TGTGCCAGCAGTTTTAGGGGACTAGTTAATTCCCAAGAGACCCAGTACTTC. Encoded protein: CASSFRGLVNSQETQYF.

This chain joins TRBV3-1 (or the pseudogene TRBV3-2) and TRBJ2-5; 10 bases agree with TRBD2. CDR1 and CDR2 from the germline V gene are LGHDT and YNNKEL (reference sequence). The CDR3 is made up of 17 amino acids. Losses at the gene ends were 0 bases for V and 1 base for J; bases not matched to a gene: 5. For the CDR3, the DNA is TGTGCCAGCAGCCAAGATCGTTCTAGCGGGGGCCAAGAGACCCAGTACTTC. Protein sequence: CASSQDRSSGGQETQYF.

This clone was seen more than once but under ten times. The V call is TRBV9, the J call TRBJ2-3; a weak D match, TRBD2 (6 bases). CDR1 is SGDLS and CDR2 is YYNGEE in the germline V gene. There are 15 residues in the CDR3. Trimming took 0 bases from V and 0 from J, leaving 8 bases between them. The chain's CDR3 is CASSVEGLSTDTQYF. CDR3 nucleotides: TGTGCCAGCAGCGTAGAGGGACTCAGCACAGATACGCAGTATTTT.

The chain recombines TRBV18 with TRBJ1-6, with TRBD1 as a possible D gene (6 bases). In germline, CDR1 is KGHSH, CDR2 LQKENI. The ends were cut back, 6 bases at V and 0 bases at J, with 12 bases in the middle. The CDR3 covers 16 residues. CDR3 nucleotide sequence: TGTGCCAGCTCCCCGACAGGAACCTCCTATAATTCACCCCTCCACTTT. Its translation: CASSPTGTSYNSPLHF.